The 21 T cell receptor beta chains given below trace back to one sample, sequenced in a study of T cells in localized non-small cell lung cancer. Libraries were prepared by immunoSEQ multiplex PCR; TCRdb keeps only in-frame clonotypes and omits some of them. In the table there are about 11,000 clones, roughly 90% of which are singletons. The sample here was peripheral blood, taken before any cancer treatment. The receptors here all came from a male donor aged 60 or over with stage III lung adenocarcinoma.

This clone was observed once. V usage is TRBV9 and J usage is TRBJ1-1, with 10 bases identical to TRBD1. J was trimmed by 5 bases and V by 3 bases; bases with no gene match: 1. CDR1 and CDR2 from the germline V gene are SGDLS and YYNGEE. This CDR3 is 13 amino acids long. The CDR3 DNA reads TGTGCCAGCAGCGGACAGGGGGCGACTGAAGCTTTCTTT. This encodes CASSGQGATEAFF.

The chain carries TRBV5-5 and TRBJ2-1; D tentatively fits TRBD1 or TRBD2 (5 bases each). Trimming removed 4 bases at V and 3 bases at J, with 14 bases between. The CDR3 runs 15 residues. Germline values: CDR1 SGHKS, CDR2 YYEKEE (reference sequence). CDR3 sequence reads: CASSRNGAHYNEQFF. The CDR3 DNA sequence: TGTGCCAGCAGCAGGAACGGGGCTCACTACAATGAGCAGTTCTTC.

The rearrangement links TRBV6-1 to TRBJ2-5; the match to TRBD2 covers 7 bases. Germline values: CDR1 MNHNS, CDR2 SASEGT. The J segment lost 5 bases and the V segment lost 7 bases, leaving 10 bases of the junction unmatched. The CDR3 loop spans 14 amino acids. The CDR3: CASMSRGGVETQYF. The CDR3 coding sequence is TGTGCCAGCATGTCTAGGGGAGGGGTGGAGACCCAGTACTTC.

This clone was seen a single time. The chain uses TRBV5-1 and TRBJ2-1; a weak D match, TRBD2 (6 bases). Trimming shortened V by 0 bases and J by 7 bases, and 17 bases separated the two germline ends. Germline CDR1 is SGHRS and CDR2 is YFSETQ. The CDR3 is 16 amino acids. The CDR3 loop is CASSLAGGGGLNEQFF. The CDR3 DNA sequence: TGCGCCAGCAGCTTGGCCGGGGGTGGGGGTCTGAATGAGCAGTTCTTC.

CDR3 in amino acids: CASSLGTGGNEKLFF. In DNA, the CDR3 is TGCGCCAGCAGCTTGGGTACAGGGGGGAATGAAAAACTGTTTTTT. The chain is built from TRBV5-1 and TRBJ1-4; 8 positions match TRBD1. The CDR3 is made up of 15 amino acids. CDR1 is SGHRS and CDR2 is YFSETQ in the germline V gene. V shed 0 bases and J 5 bases; nucleotides not matched to a gene: 3.

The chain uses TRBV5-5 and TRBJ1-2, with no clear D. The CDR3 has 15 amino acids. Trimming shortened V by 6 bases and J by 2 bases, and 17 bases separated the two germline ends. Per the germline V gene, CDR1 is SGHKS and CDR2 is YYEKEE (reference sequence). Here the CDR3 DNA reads TGTGCCAGCACCCTTGCGGCAGGAGAAAACTATGGCTACACCTTC. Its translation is CASTLAAGENYGYTF.

The CDR3 loop reads CASSLETYRGRFSGYTF. DNA for the CDR3: TGTGCCAGCAGCTTAGAAACCTACAGGGGGCGTTTTAGTGGCTACACCTTC. The chain links TRBV11-3 to TRBJ1-2, with 9 bases matching TRBD1. The trim removed 0 bases at V and 7 bases at J, leaving 12 bases unmatched. The CDR3 is 17 amino acids. Germline V gives CDR1 SGHNT, CDR2 YENEEA.

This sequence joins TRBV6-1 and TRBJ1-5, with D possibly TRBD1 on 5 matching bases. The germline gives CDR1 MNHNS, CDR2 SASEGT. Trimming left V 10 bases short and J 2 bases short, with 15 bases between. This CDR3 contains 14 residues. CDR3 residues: CATRGGVGNQPQHF. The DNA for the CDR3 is TGTGCCACCCGCGGGGGTGTCGGCAATCAGCCCCAGCATTTT.

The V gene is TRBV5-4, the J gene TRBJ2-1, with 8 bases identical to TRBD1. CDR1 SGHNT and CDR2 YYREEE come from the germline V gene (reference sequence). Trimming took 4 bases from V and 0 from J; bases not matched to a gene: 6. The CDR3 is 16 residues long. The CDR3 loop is CASSQGAVSSYNEQFF. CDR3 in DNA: TGTGCCAGCAGCCAGGGGGCGGTAAGCTCCTACAATGAGCAGTTCTTC.

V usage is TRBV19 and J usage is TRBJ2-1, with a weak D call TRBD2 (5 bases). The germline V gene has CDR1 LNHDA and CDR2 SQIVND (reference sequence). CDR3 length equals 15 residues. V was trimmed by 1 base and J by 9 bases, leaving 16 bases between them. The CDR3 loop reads CASSIGPTGSAEQFF. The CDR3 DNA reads TGTGCCAGTAGTATAGGCCCTACGGGGTCCGCTGAGCAGTTCTTC.

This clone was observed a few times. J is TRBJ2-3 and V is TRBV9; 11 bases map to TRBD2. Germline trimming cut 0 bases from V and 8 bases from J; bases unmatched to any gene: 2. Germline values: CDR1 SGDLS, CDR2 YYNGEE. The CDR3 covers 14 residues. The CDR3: CASSVALAGGTQYF. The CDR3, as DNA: TGTGCCAGCAGCGTAGCTCTAGCGGGAGGTACGCAGTATTTT. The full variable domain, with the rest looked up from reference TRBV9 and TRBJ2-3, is DSGVTQTPKHLITATGQRVTLRCSPRSGDLSVYWYQQSLDQGLQFLIQYYNGEERAKGNILERFSAQQFPDLHSELNLSSLELGDSALYFCASSVALAGGTQYFGPGTRLTVL.

CDR3 in DNA: TGTGCCATCAGGGGAACCCAAGAGACCCAGTACTTC. Translated, it gives CAIRGTQETQYF. The chain is built from TRBV10-3 and TRBJ2-5; D uncertain. From germline, CDR1 is ENHRY and CDR2 SYGVKD. V was pared by 6 bases and J by 1 base, with 6 bases between. This CDR3 has 12 amino acids.

The CDR3 coding sequence is TGTGCCAGCAGCGTAGGGCCCCGGATCTTAAACAATGAGCAGTTCTTC. It specifies CASSVGPRILNNEQFF. The V and J genes are TRBV9 and TRBJ2-1; D is undetermined. Germline V gene lookup returns CDR1 SGDLS and CDR2 YYNGEE. There are 16 residues in the CDR3. Between the trimmed V and J ends, which lost 0 bases and 5 bases, there was a span of 15 bases.

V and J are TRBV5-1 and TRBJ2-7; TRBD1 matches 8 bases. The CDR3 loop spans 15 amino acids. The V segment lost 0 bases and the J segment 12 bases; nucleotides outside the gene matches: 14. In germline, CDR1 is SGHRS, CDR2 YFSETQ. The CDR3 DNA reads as TGCGCCAGCAGCTTGGCCCCGACAGGGGACCCCCGGTGGTACTTC. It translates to CASSLAPTGDPRWYF.

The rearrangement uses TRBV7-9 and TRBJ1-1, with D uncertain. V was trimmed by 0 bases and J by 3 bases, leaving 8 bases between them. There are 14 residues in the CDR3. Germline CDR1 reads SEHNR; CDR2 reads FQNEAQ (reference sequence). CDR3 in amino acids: CASSLAGGYTEAFF. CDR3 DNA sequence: TGTGCCAGCAGCTTAGCAGGAGGCTACACTGAAGCTTTCTTT.

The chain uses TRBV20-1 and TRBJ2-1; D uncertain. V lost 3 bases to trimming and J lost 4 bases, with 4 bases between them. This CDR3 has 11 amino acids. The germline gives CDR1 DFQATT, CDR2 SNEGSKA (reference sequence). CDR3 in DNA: TGCAGTGCTAGGTTTTACAATGAGCAGTTCTTC. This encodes CSARFYNEQFF.

CDR3 coding DNA: TGTGCCAGCAGACCCGGGACTAGCGGGAACTACGAGCAGTACTTC. Its translation is CASRPGTSGNYEQYF. The chain links TRBV7-8 to TRBJ2-7; TRBD2 agrees at 13 bases. The V gene's germline CDR1 is SGHVS and CDR2 FQNEAQ. With 6 bases clipped from V and 3 bases from J, the junction kept 5 bases outside the gene matches. The CDR3 sequence is 15 residues long.

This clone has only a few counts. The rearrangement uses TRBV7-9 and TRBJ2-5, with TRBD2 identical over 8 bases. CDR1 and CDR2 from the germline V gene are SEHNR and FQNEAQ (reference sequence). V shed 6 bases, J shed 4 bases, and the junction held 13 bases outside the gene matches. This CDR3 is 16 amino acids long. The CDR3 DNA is TGTGCCAGCAGTGCCCAGACTAGCGCCGTCCGAGAGACCCAGTACTTC. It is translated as CASSAQTSAVRETQYF.

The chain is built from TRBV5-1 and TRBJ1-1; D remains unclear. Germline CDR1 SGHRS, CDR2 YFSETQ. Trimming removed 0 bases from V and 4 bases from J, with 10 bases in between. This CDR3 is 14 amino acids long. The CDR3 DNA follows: TGCGCCAGCAGCTTGGAAGAAGTAACCACTGAAGCTTTCTTT. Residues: CASSLEEVTTEAFF.

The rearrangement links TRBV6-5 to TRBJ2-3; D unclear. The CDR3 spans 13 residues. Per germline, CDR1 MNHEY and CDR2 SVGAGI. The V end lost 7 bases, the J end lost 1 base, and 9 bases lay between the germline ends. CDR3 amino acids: CASKPPGTDTQYF. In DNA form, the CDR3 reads TGTGCCAGCAAGCCCCCGGGCACAGATACGCAGTATTTT.

CDR3 in DNA: TGTGCCTGGAGTGTAGTCAGGGAAAAACTGTTTTTT. The encoded protein is CAWSVVREKLFF. The chain combines TRBV30 with TRBJ1-4, with D uncertain. CDR3 length: 12 residues. The ends were cut back, 0 bases at V and 8 bases at J, with 7 bases in the middle. Germline-derived CDR1 and CDR2 are GTSNPN and SVGIG (reference sequence).